One sample yielded the 16 T cell receptor beta chains listed below, sequenced in a study of immune evolution from preneoplasia to lung adenocarcinoma. Sequenced by immunoSEQ multiplex PCR; TCRdb stores in-frame clones only, minus some. The table shows some 2,900 clones, with 83% occurring only once. Sequencing was carried out using FFPE adjacent normal lung tissue. The receptors come from a person aged 70 to 85 with lung adenocarcinoma.

The table lists this clone with a few counts. This CDR3 is CASSIRQGVSYEQYF. DNA for the CDR3: TGCGCCAGCAGCATAAGACAGGGTGTCTCCTACGAGCAGTACTTC. This chain uses TRBV10-2 with TRBJ2-7, with TRBD1 matching 7 bases. The germline V gene has CDR1 WSHSY and CDR2 SAAADI. The CDR3 sequence is 15 residues long. Losses at the gene ends were 6 bases for V and 0 bases for J; bases not matched to a gene: 8.

The chain carries TRBV4-1 and TRBJ1-1; D call uncertain. This CDR3 has 12 amino acids. The ends were cut back, 1 base at V and 3 bases at J, with 3 bases in the middle. Looked up from germline, CDR1 is MGHRA and CDR2 is YSYEKL. The CDR3 sequence is CASSQGYTEAFF. In nucleotides, the CDR3 is TGCGCCAGCAGCCAAGGGTACACTGAAGCTTTCTTT.

The chain recombines TRBV29-1 with TRBJ1-1; tentative D call: TRBD1 (5 bases). From germline, CDR1 is SQVTM and CDR2 ANQGSEA. The CDR3 length is 12 residues. V lost 5 bases, J lost 6 bases, and 13 bases lay in between. This CDR3 reads CSVRDGDSEAFF. For the CDR3, the DNA is TGCAGCGTTCGTGATGGGGACTCTGAAGCTTTCTTT.

This chain joins TRBV7-9 and TRBJ1-1; D gene ambiguous. The V gene lost 5 bases and the J gene lost 1 base, with 8 bases spanning the gap. The germline V gene encodes CDR1 SEHNR and CDR2 FQNEAQ (reference sequence). This CDR3 is built from 13 residues. CDR3 coding DNA: TGTGCCAGCAGCCGGGATCCGAACACTGAAGCTTTCTTT. Its translation: CASSRDPNTEAFF.

This chain joins TRBV4-1 and TRBJ2-7, with D possibly matching TRBD1 (6 bases). The CDR3 is 16 residues long. In germline, CDR1 is MGHRA, CDR2 YSYEKL. Trimming pared 3 bases from V and 1 base from J, leaving 16 bases between. The CDR3 spells CASSHNIQGLSYEQYF. The CDR3 coding sequence is TGCGCCAGCAGCCACAACATTCAGGGGCTTTCCTACGAGCAGTACTTC.

The chain carries TRBV7-9 and TRBJ1-6; 7 bases are shared with TRBD1. The V and J ends lost 2 bases and 7 bases, in that order; junction bases with no gene match: 2. Germline V gives CDR1 SEHNR, CDR2 FQNEAQ (reference sequence). This CDR3 region has 14 residues. Here the CDR3 reads CASSLQGENSPLHF. CDR3 nucleotide sequence: TGTGCCAGCAGCTTACAGGGGGAGAATTCACCCCTCCACTTT.

This rearrangement joins TRBV10-2 to TRBJ2-7; no clear D gene. Germline lookup yields CDR1 WSHSY and CDR2 SAAADI. CDR3 size: 12 residues. Trimming removed 8 bases from V and 2 bases from J, with 10 bases in between. The CDR3 is CASSELAYEQYF. The DNA for the CDR3 is TGCGCCAGCTCGGAGCTAGCCTACGAGCAGTACTTC.

This clone was observed a single time. The chain recombines TRBV11-2 with TRBJ1-5; D is undetermined. Germline V gene data show CDR1 as SGHAT and CDR2 as FQNNGV. CDR3 length: 13 amino acids. With 2 bases removed from V and 6 bases from J, the gap between germline ends came to 8 bases. The CDR3 is CASSLFFGQPQHF. CDR3 nucleotides: TGTGCCAGCAGCTTATTTTTCGGTCAGCCCCAGCATTTT.

The chain joins TRBV7-9 to TRBJ1-5; tentative D call: TRBD1 (6 bases). This CDR3 spans 13 amino acids. The V and J ends lost 5 bases and 5 bases respectively, with 10 bases between them. The germline CDR1 and CDR2 sequences are SEHNR and FQNEAQ (reference sequence). Here the CDR3 DNA reads TGTGCCAGCAGCCCGACAGGCGATCAGCCCCAGCATTTT. It specifies CASSPTGDQPQHF.

This chain links TRBV28 with TRBJ2-3; a weak D match, TRBD2 (6 bases). The CDR3 is 15 residues long. Looked up from germline, CDR1 is MDHEN and CDR2 is SYDVKM. The V and J ends lost 2 bases and 2 bases respectively, with 11 bases between them. The CDR3 spells CASSLPSELTDTQYF. The CDR3, as DNA: TGTGCCAGCAGTTTACCTAGCGAGCTCACAGATACGCAGTATTTT.

The J gene is TRBJ2-1, the V gene TRBV10-3; possible D gene TRBD1, 5 bases. There are 12 residues in the CDR3. From germline, CDR1 is ENHRY and CDR2 SYGVKD. V was pared by 6 bases and J by 8 bases, with 11 bases between. The CDR3 here is CAIRNQGYEQFF. CDR3 nucleotide sequence: TGTGCCATCAGGAACCAGGGCTATGAGCAGTTCTTC.

The CDR3 DNA is TGCAGTGCGGCGCGCAATACGCAGTATTTT. Amino acid sequence: CSAARNTQYF. The chain employs TRBV20-1 and TRBJ2-3; unclear D gene. Germline V lookup: CDR1 DFQATT, CDR2 SNEGSKA (reference sequence). The length of the CDR3 is 10 residues. The V end lost 6 bases, the J end lost 7 bases, and 8 bases lay between the germline ends.

This chain connects TRBV27 to TRBJ2-7, with D possibly TRBD2 on 5 matching bases. CDR1 is MNHEY and CDR2 is SMNVEV in the germline V gene (reference sequence). The germline V and J ends were trimmed by 2 bases and 5 bases, with 7 bases remaining between them. The CDR3 has 12 amino acids. The CDR3 protein is CASSLSGHEQYF. CDR3 sequence (DNA): TGTGCCAGCAGTTTAAGCGGCCACGAGCAGTACTTC.

This clone occurred once. The CDR3 sequence is CASSSPGLALSYEQYF. In DNA, the CDR3 is TGTGCCAGCAGTTCCCCGGGACTAGCGCTATCCTACGAGCAGTACTTC. The gene calls are TRBV6-6 and TRBJ2-7, with 10 bases that match TRBD2. Trimming removed 4 bases from V and 1 base from J; junction bases left unmatched: 7. CDR1 is MNHNY and CDR2 is SVGAGI in the germline V gene (reference sequence). The CDR3 length is 16 residues.

This clone was observed a few times. The chain combines TRBV6-6 with TRBJ1-3, with 7 bases lining up with TRBD1. The germline V gene has CDR1 MNHNY and CDR2 SVGAGI (reference sequence). This CDR3 is built from 14 residues. With V trimmed by 4 bases and J by 4 bases, 4 bases remained unmatched. The CDR3 protein is CASSLTGVGNTIYF. The CDR3 nucleotides read TGTGCCAGCAGTTTAACAGGGGTAGGAAACACCATATATTTT.

The rearrangement links TRBV28 to TRBJ1-1; 7 bases are a match to TRBD1. V was pared by 4 bases and J by 1 base, with 6 bases of the junction left unmatched. CDR1 is MDHEN, CDR2 SYDVKM, per germline. The CDR3 runs 15 residues. This CDR3 is CASSYGAGGNTEAFF. As DNA, the CDR3 is TGTGCCAGCAGTTATGGGGCAGGGGGGAACACTGAAGCTTTCTTT.